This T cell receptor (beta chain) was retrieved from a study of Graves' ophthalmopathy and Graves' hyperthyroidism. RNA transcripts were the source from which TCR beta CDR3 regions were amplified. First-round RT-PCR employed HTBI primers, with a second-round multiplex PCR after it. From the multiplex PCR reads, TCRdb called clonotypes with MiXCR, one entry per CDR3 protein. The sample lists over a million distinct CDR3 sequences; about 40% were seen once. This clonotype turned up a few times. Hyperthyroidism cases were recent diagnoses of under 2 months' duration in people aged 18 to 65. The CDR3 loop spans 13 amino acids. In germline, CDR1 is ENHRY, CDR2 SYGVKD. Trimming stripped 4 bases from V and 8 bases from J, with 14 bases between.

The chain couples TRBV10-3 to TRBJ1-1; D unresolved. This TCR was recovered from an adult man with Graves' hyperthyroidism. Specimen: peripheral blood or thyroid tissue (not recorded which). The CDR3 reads CAISGSTKSEAFF. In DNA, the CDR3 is TGTGCCATCAGTGGGAGTACCAAATCGGAAGCTTTCTTT.